Included here is one T cell receptor beta chain sequence, with context. Its antigen is as yet unknown. TCRdb re-analysed the RT-PCR reads in MiXCR, keeping a single row per CDR3 protein. The sample contains about 580,000 distinct CDR3 sequences, approximately 15% of which appear only once. The data stem from a study of response to subunit inactivated influenza vaccine. Study outcomes and limitations: Authors proposed each seasonal influenza vaccination draws in few new T cells.

The germline V gene has CDR1 LGHNA and CDR2 YSLEER. With 0 bases removed from V and 6 bases from J, the gap between germline ends came to 15 bases. The length of the CDR3 is 16 residues. The TCR was taken from a man in his forties or fifties who received an inactivated influenza vaccine. This specimen was PBMCs from blood, taken 11 to 12 days after vaccination. This rearrangement joins TRBV4-3 to TRBJ1-3, with D hard to call. CDR3 sequence (DNA): TGCGCCAGCAGCCAAGATTTTCGGGTGGAGGTAAACACCATATATTTT. This sequence encodes CASSQDFRVEVNTIYF.